The 5 T cell receptor beta chains listed next were all sequenced from one sample in a study of radiation and T cells in renal cell carcinoma. Sample time point: blood 2 weeks post-SBRT. Treatment denoted: 15 Gy SBRT to primary tumor, nephrectomy 4 weeks later. Assay: immunoSEQ multiplex PCR; the TCRdb copy retains only in-frame clones and omits some. The sample yields some 58,000 clones, roughly 72% seen once. This material consisted of blood, taken from a patient whose treatment included radiotherapy and nephrectomy. The source is a man in his 60s with renal cell carcinoma.

The V gene is TRBV5-1, the J gene TRBJ2-5; D not resolved. Trimming cost V 7 bases and J 5 bases, with 18 bases left between them. Germline V gene sequence: CDR1 SGHRS, CDR2 YFSETQ. This CDR3 region has 14 residues. CDR3 sequence reads: CASSAGVAGETQYF. In DNA form, the CDR3 reads TGCGCCAGCTCTGCTGGGGTGGCAGGTGAGACCCAGTACTTC. Looking up the rest from reference TRBV5-1 and TRBJ2-5 gives the full variable domain: KAGVTQTPRYLIKTRGQQVTLSCSPISGHRSVSWYQQTPGQGLQFLFEYFSETQRNKGNFPGRFSGRQFSNSRSEMNVSTLELGDSALYLCASSAGVAGETQYFGPGTRLLVL.

The V gene is TRBV30, the J gene TRBJ1-4; D might be TRBD1 (5 bases). The germline CDR1 and CDR2 sequences are GTSNPN and SVGIG (reference sequence). The CDR3 is 12 residues long. V was cut by 4 bases and J by 7 bases, with 10 bases left in between. The CDR3 DNA is TGTGCCTGGAACCGGGACGGTGAAAAACTGTTTTTT. It is translated as CAWNRDGEKLFF.

CDR3 sequence reads: CAWSVDETGREKLFF. The CDR3 nucleotides read TGTGCCTGGAGTGTAGACGAGACAGGGCGTGAAAAACTGTTTTTT. The chain combines TRBV30 with TRBJ1-4, with 7 nucleotides matching TRBD1. Trimming cost V 0 bases and J 7 bases; bases outside gene matches: 8. This CDR3 is built from 15 residues. Germline V gene data show CDR1 as GTSNPN and CDR2 as SVGIG (reference sequence).

This chain connects TRBV27 to TRBJ1-1; D possibly corresponds to TRBD1 (6 bases). V shed 2 bases and J shed 0 bases, with 22 bases lying between them. CDR1 MNHEY and CDR2 SMNVEV come from the germline V gene (reference sequence). The CDR3 has 19 residues. In nucleotides, the CDR3 is TGTGCCAGCAGTTTAACGACAGGTCAGGTTGGAGGGATGAACACTGAAGCTTTCTTT. As protein: CASSLTTGQVGGMNTEAFF.

This clone was picked up one time. The chain joins TRBV4-3 to TRBJ1-2; 8 positions agree with TRBD1. J lost 1 base, V lost 4 bases, and 5 bases had no gene match. CDR1 is LGHNA, CDR2 YSLEER, per germline. This CDR3 is 15 amino acids long. The CDR3 protein is CASSRKQGGNYGYTF. The CDR3 coding sequence is TGCGCCAGCAGCCGAAAACAGGGGGGTAACTATGGCTACACCTTC.